The sequence of this T cell receptor beta chain was determined in a study of T cell responses to AZD1222 COVID-19 vaccine (dated by TCRdb to 2020 to 2023). For context, the study as a whole: A total of just over 230 trial participants underwent TCR sequencing, of whom about 210 had received two doses of AZD1222 and around 25 had received two doses of the MenACWY control vaccine. Trial participants were enrolled by age into 18-55, 56-69 and 70-plus year subgroups, with approximately 160, 26 and 62 TCR-sequenced participants respectively.

The intended sense of this specimen's time point label: about 28 days (+/-7) after the second vaccine dose. AZD1222 recipients whose second dose came at about 4 weeks and those whose second dose came at about 12 weeks were combined into one group, since spike-specific TCR depth and breadth did not differ between the two schedules. The vaccinee samples were drawn from two UK trials, COV001 and COV002, one of which was a single-blind randomized controlled phase 2/3 trial testing AZD1222 (ChAdOx1 nCoV-19) in healthy adults. For TCRbeta chain sequencing, PBMC samples from trial participants were taken at day 0 and at day 28 after the second dose. Study-wide conclusions, independent of this receptor: Most participants were white British and females outnumbered males, and the authors suggested that clonal diversity may have been underestimated. Reportedly, almost half of the unique spike-specific TCRs recognized epitopes lying outside the regions that are mutated in the B.1.351 and B.1.1.7 variants. Vaccine-associated CD4 TCRs spanned the whole spike protein, with dominant responses in regions 160-218 and 743-854. In the small 56-69-year group, the increase in depth fell short of significance, most likely because of low power. Conclusions about previously exposed vaccinees were limited because only 5 or 6 AZD1222 recipients were SARS-CoV-2 seropositive at baseline. Because no samples from the day 14 peak response were available, repertoires could be characterized only after the peak T cell response. After two AZD1222 doses, spike-specific TCR breadth and depth were significantly higher than at day 0 and than in MenACWY recipients.

The CDR3 regions of human TCRbeta chains were subjected to immunosequencing. The authors' pipeline ran thus. Repertoire TCRs were checked for matches against a reference library of SARS-CoV-2-specific TCRs that had been generated using the MIRA antigen-specificity platform. Breadth was defined as the fraction of unique TCRs that were SARS-CoV-2-associated. Depth was defined as the fraction of total T cells that were SARS-CoV-2-associated. Using the MIRA data, every spike-specific TCR was mapped to the spike region that the TCR reacted to and assigned to either a CD4 or a CD8 class. Log10-transformed breadth and depth values were compared by one-way ANOVA with Sidak's multiple comparisons tests. Drawn from immuneACCESS, this table holds only the in-frame rearrangements with V and J called that TCRdb kept. Clones are partly lost; checked studies trace under half to an unresolved V gene and leave the rest unexplained. Clonal size and the V and J genes are those of that table, whereas D and trimming came from the DNA. This sample lists approximately 210,000 clones; roughly nine tenths were detected once. The leading ten clones occupy 3% to 3.5% of the sample.

According to the germline V gene, CDR1 reads LGHNT and CDR2 reads FRNRAP. The CDR3 measures 13 amino acids from cysteine to phenylalanine. Left in the record is the CDR3 DNA by itself, 39 bases read in frame from the first base. Cut back by 1 base and 5 bases, the V and J ends lie 8 bases apart. With respect to this clone: Its antigen remains unidentified. No quality values exist for individual bases; no much larger clone is one base distant.

The source was peripheral blood, collected 28 days after the second AZD1222 dose. The chain couples TRBV12-5 to TRBJ1-1, and possibly TRBD1, on 6 matching bases. The TCR sequence derives from an adult who received the AZD1222 COVID-19 vaccine. The sequence in DNA is TGTGCTAGTGGTTTGGGGGGGCCAACTGAAGCTTTCTTT. This translates into CASGLGGPTEAFF.